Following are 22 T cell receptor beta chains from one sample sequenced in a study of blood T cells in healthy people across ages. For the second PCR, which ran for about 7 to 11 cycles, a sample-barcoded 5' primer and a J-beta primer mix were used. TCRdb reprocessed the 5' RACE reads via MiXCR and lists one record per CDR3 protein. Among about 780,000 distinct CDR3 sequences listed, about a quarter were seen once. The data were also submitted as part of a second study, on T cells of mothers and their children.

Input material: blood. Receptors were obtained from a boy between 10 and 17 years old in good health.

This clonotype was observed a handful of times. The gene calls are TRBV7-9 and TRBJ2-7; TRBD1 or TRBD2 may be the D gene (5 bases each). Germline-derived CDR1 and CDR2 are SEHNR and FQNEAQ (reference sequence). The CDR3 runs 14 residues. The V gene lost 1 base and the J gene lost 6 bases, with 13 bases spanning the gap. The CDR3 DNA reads TGTGCCAGCAGCTTAGTAGGGCAGGGAGCCGAGCAGTACTTC. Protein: CASSLVGQGAEQYF.

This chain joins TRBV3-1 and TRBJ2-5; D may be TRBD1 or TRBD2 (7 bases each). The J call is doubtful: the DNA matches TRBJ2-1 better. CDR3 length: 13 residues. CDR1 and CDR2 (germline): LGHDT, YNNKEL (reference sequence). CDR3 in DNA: TGTGCCAGCAGCCCGACAGGGAGGGATGAGCAGTTCTTC. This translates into CASSPTGRDEQFF.

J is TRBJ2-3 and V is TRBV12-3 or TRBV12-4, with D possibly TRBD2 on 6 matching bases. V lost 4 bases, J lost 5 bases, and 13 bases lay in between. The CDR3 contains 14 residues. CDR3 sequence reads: CASSSRTEGDTQYF. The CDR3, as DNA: TGTGCCAGCAGTTCCCGGACGGAGGGAGATACGCAGTATTTT.

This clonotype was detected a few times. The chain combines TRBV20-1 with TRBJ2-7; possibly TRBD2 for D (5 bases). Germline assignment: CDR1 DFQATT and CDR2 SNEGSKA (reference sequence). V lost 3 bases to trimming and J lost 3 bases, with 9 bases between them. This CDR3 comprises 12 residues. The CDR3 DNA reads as TGCAGTGCTAGGGCGGGTTTCTACGAGCAGTACTTC. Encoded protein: CSARAGFYEQYF.

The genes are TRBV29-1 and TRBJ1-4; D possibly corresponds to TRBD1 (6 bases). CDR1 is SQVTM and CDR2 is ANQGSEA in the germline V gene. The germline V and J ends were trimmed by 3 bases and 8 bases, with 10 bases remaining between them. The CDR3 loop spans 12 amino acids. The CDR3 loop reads CSVEDSQEKLFF. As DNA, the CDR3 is TGCAGCGTTGAGGACAGTCAAGAAAAACTGTTTTTT.

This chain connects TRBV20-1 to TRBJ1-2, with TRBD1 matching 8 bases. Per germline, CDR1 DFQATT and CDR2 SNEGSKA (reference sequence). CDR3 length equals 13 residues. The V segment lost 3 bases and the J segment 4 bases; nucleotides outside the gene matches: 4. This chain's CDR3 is CSASLTGVYGYTF. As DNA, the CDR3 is TGCAGTGCTAGCCTGACAGGGGTCTATGGCTACACCTTC.

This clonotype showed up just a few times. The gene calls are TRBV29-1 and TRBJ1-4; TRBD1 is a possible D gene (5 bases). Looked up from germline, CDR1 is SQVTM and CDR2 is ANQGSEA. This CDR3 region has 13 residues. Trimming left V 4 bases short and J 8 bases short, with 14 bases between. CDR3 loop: CSVGSGLGEKLFF. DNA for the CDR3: TGCAGCGTTGGGTCGGGACTTGGGGAAAAACTGTTTTTT.

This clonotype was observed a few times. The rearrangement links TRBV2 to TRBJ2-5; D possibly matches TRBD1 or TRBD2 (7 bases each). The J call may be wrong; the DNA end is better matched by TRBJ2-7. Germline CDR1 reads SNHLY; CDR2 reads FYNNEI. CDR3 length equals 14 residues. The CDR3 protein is CASSPTGRDYEQYF. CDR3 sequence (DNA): TGTGCCAGCAGTCCGACAGGGAGGGACTACGAGCAGTACTTC.

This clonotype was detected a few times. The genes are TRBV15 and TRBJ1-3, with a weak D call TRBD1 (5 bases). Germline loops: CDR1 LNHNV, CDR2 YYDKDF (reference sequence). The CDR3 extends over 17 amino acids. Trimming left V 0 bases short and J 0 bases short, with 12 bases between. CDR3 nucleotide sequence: TGTGCCACCAGCAGAGATTCGGGGGTCAGCTCTGGAAACACCATATATTTT. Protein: CATSRDSGVSSGNTIYF. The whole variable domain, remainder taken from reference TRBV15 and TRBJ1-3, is DAMVIQNPRYQVTQFGKPVTLSCSQTLNHNVMYWYQQKSSQAPKLLFHYYDKDFNNEADTPDNFQSRRPNTSFCFLDIRSPGLGDTAMYLCATSRDSGVSSGNTIYFGEGSWLTVV.

CDR3 region: CASGGQAYSPLHF. CDR3 sequence (DNA): TGTGCCAGCGGAGGGCAAGCATATTCACCCCTCCACTTT. The gene calls are TRBV28 and TRBJ1-6, with D unclear. CDR3 length equals 13 residues. Trimming pared 8 bases from V and 8 bases from J, leaving 13 bases between. From germline, CDR1 is MDHEN and CDR2 SYDVKM. The whole variable domain, remainder taken from reference TRBV28 and TRBJ1-6, is DVKVTQSSRYLVKRTGEKVFLECVQDMDHENMFWYRQDPGLGLRLIYFSYDVKMKEKGDIPEGYSVSREKKERFSLILESASTNQTSMYLCASGGQAYSPLHFGNGTRLTVT.

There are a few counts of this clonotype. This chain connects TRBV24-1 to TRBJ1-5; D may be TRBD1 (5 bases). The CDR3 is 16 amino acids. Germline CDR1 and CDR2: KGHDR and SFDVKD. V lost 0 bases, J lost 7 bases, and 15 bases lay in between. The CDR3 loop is CATSDLGVGRDQPQHF. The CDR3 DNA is TGTGCCACCAGTGATTTGGGGGTCGGTAGGGACCAGCCCCAGCATTTT.

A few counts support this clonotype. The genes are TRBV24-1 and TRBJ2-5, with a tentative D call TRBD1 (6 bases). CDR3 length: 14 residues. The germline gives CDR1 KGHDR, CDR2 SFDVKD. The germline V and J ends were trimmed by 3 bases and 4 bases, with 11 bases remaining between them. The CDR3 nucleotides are TGTGCCACCAGTGATCCCAGGGGATCAGAGACCCAGTACTTC. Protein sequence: CATSDPRGSETQYF.

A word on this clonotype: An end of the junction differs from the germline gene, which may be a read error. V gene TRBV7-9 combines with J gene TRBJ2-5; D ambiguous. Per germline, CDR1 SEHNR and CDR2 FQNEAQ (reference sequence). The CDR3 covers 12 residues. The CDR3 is CASSLDGPARVF. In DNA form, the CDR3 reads TGTGCCAGCAGCTTAGATGGGCCAGCCCGTGTCTTC.

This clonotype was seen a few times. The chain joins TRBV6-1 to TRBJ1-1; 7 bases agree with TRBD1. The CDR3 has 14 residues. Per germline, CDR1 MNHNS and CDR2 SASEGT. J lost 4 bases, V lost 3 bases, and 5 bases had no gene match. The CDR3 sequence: CASSDQGGRTEAFF. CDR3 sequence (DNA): TGTGCCAGCAGTGATCAGGGGGGCCGCACTGAAGCTTTCTTT.

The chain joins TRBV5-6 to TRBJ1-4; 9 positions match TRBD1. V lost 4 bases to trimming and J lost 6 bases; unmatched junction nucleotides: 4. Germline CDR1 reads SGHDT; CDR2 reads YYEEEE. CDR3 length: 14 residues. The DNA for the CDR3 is TGTGCCAGCAGCGAGGGACAGGGTTATGAAAAACTGTTTTTT. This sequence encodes CASSEGQGYEKLFF.

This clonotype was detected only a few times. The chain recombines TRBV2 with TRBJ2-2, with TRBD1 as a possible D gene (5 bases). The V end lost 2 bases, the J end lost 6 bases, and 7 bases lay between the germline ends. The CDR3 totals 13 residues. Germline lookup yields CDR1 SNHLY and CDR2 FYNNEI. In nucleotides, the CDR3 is TGTGCCAGCAGTGAAAGGGGTCCCGGGGAGCTGTTTTTT. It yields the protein CASSERGPGELFF.

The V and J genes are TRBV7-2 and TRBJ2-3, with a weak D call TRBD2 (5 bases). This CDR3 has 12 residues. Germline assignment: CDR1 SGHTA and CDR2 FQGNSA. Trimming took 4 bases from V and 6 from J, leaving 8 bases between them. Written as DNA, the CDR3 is TGTGCCAGCAGCTCGATAGCGGATACGCAGTATTTT. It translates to CASSSIADTQYF.

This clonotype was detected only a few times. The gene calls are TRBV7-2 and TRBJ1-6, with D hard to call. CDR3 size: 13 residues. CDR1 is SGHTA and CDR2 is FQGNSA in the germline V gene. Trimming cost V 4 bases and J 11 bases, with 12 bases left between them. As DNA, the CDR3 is TGTGCCAGCAGCTCCTGGCGGGGTGCACCCCTCCACTTT. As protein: CASSSWRGAPLHF. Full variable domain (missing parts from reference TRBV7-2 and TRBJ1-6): GAGVSQSPSNKVTEKGKDVELRCDPISGHTALYWYRQSLGQGLEFLIYFQGNSAPDKSGLPSDRFSAERTGGSVSTLTIQRTQQEDSAVYLCASSSWRGAPLHFGNGTRLTVT.

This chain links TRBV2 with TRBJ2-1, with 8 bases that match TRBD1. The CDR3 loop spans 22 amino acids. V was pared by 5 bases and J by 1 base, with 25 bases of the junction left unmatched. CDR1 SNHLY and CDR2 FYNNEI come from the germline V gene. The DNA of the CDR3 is TGTGCCAGCAGTCTCCGGGACAGGCGATGGGATAGGTCGGATAAGTCCTACAATGAGCAGTTCTTC. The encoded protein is CASSLRDRRWDRSDKSYNEQFF.

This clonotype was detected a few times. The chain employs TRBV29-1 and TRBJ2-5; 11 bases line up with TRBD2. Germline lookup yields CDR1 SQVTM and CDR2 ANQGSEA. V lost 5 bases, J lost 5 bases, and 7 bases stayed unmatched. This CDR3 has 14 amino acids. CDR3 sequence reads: CSVLSGGVGETQYF. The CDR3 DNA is TGCAGCGTTCTTAGCGGGGGGGTCGGGGAGACCCAGTACTTC. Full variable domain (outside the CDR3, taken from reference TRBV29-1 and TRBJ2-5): SAVISQKPSRDICQRGTSLTIQCQVDSQVTMMFWYRQQPGQSLTLIATANQGSEATYESGFVIDKFPISRPNLTFSTLTVSNMSPEDSSIYLCSVLSGGVGETQYFGPGTRLLVL.

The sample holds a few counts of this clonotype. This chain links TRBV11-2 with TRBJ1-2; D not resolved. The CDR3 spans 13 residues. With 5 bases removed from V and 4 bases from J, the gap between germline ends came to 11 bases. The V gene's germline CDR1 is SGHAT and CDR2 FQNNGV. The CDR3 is CASSPNLSYGYTF. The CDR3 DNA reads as TGTGCCAGCAGCCCCAATTTGAGCTATGGCTACACCTTC.

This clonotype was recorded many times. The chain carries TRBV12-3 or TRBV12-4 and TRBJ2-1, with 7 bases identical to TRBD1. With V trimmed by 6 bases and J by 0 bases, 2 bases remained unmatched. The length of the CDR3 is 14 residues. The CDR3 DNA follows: TGTGCCAGCAGAAGACAGGGCTCCTACAATGAGCAGTTCTTC. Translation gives CASRRQGSYNEQFF.